Below are 22 T cell receptor beta chains sequenced from a single sample in a study of blood T cell repertoires in COVID-19. Using immunoSEQ multiplex PCR, the repertoire was profiled, and TCRdb retains in-frame clones only, with some absent. This sample has about 350,000 clones, with around 86% found just once. Sequencing used peripheral blood. The receptor source for this set is a woman between 50 and 59 years old with COVID-19, enrolled during active disease.

This chain joins TRBV6-6 and TRBJ1-1; 9 nucleotides align to TRBD1. Germline lookup yields CDR1 MNHNY and CDR2 SVGAGI (reference sequence). The CDR3 covers 14 residues. J gave up 4 bases and V 7 bases, and 7 bases lay outside the gene matches. The CDR3 nucleotides are TGTGCCAGCACCCTTCAACAGGGGGCCACTGAAGCTTTCTTT. Amino acid sequence: CASTLQQGATEAFF.

J is TRBJ1-2 and V is TRBV5-6; 10 bases agree with TRBD1. V dropped 4 bases and J dropped 5; count of bases not matched to a gene: 8. Germline assignment: CDR1 SGHDT and CDR2 YYEEEE. The CDR3 is made up of 15 amino acids. CDR3 coding DNA: TGTGCCAGCAGCCCCTTGGGACAGGGGCGGTATGGCTACACCTTC. Translated, it gives CASSPLGQGRYGYTF. Full variable domain (missing parts from reference TRBV5-6 and TRBJ1-2): DAGVTQSPTHLIKTRGQQVTLRCSPKSGHDTVSWYQQALGQGPQFIFQYYEEEERQRGNFPDRFSGHQFPNYSSELNVNALLLGDSALYLCASSPLGQGRYGYTFGSGTRLTVV.

This clone has a single count. The chain recombines TRBV4-1 with TRBJ2-5, with D perhaps matching TRBD2 (5 bases). The CDR3 has 15 residues. The V and J ends lost 0 bases and 5 bases respectively, with 13 bases between them. From germline, CDR1 is MGHRA and CDR2 YSYEKL. CDR3 coding DNA: TGCGCCAGCAGCCAAGATCGGGGTCAGTGGGAGACCCAGTACTTC. This gives the protein CASSQDRGQWETQYF.

This clone was seen once. V gene TRBV4-1 combines with J gene TRBJ2-7; D may be TRBD1 (6 bases). Trimming took off 4 bases at V and 3 bases at J, with 13 bases between the two ends. Germline CDR1 and CDR2: MGHRA and YSYEKL. This CDR3 spans 14 amino acids. CDR3 DNA sequence: TGCGCCAGCAGCCCCTCTGGACAGTACTACGAGCAGTACTTC. Amino acids: CASSPSGQYYEQYF.

The V call is TRBV4-2, the J call TRBJ1-4; 9 bases are shared with TRBD1. With 3 bases clipped from V and 7 bases from J, the junction kept 6 bases outside the gene matches. This CDR3 region has 15 residues. Germline loops: CDR1 LGHNA, CDR2 YNFKEQ. The chain's CDR3 is CASSQGTGGGEKLFF. Here the CDR3 DNA reads TGTGCCAGCAGCCAGGGAACAGGGGGCGGTGAAAAACTGTTTTTT.

J is TRBJ2-7 and V is TRBV4-1; D is perhaps TRBD2 (6 bases). The CDR3 sequence is 14 residues long. V was trimmed by 4 bases and J by 6 bases, leaving 16 bases between them. Germline V CDR1 and CDR2: MGHRA, YSYEKL. This CDR3 reads CASSPGFPGGEQYF. The CDR3 bases are TGCGCCAGCAGCCCCGGGTTCCCCGGGGGCGAGCAGTACTTC.

The rearrangement uses TRBV24-1 and TRBJ2-3; tentative D call: TRBD1 (6 bases). This CDR3 region has 15 residues. V lost 0 bases and J lost 2, with 8 bases in between. In germline, CDR1 is KGHDR, CDR2 SFDVKD. This chain's CDR3 is CATSDLRTDTDTQYF. CDR3 bases: TGTGCCACCAGTGATTTGAGGACAGACACAGATACGCAGTATTTT.

The chain joins TRBV2 to TRBJ2-7; TRBD2 is a possible D gene (6 bases). The germline gives CDR1 SNHLY, CDR2 FYNNEI. Trimming took off 4 bases at V and 7 bases at J, with 14 bases between the two ends. This CDR3 region has 13 residues. The CDR3 here is CASSGDLAREQYF. CDR3 bases: TGTGCCAGCAGTGGGGACCTAGCGAGAGAGCAGTACTTC.

This clone was counted once. This chain uses TRBV27 with TRBJ2-4; 14 bases line up with TRBD2. Germline values: CDR1 MNHEY, CDR2 SMNVEV (reference sequence). Trimming removed 2 bases from V and 3 bases from J; junction bases left unmatched: 6. The CDR3 is made up of 18 amino acids. CDR3 coding DNA: TGTGCCAGCAGTTTAAGACTAGCGGGAGGGTCCGGCAAAAACATTCAGTACTTC. Protein product: CASSLRLAGGSGKNIQYF.

The chain's CDR3 is CASSPLSSGLAGYEQYF. The CDR3 DNA reads as TGTGCCAGCTCACCACTCTCTAGCGGACTAGCGGGCTACGAGCAGTACTTC. The V and J genes are TRBV18 and TRBJ2-7; 11 nucleotides match TRBD2. The CDR3 extends over 17 amino acids. Germline V gene sequence: CDR1 KGHSH, CDR2 LQKENI. After removal of 1 base from V and 3 bases from J, the junction contained 8 bases not matched to a gene.

The chain couples TRBV11-3 to TRBJ2-6; D perhaps matches TRBD1 (6 bases). Trimming cost V 1 base and J 0 bases, with 10 bases left between them. Germline CDR1 and CDR2: SGHNT and YENEEA. This CDR3 region has 17 residues. CDR3 nucleotides: TGTGCCAGCAGCTTAGTCAGGGGAAGCTCTGGGGCCAACGTCCTGACTTTC. The encoded protein is CASSLVRGSSGANVLTF. The full variable domain, completed using reference TRBV11-3 and TRBJ2-6, is EAGVVQSPRYKIIEKKQPVAFWCNPISGHNTLYWYLQNLGQGPELLIRYENEEAVDDSQLPKDRFSAERLKGVDSTLKIQPAELGDSAVYLCASSLVRGSSGANVLTFGAGSRLTVL.

The gene calls are TRBV6-1 and TRBJ2-1; no reliable D call. Germline CDR1 is MNHNS and CDR2 is SASEGT. The CDR3 sequence is 13 residues long. Trimming pared 2 bases from V and 5 bases from J, leaving 7 bases between. The chain's CDR3 is CASSEYADNEQFF. In DNA form, the CDR3 reads TGTGCCAGCAGTGAATACGCAGACAATGAGCAGTTCTTC.

The chain is built from TRBV25-1 and TRBJ1-5; the D gene is possibly TRBD1 (5 bases). The CDR3 runs 16 residues. V was shortened by 4 bases and J by 10 bases, with 23 bases between the two germline ends. Germline-derived CDR1 and CDR2 are MGHDK and SYGVNS. In DNA, the CDR3 is TGTGCCAGCAGTGGGTCTCTCGACAGCCGAATGGGACCCCAGCATTTT. It encodes CASSGSLDSRMGPQHF.

The chain carries TRBV2 and TRBJ2-4, with 7 bases fitting TRBD2. Germline assignment: CDR1 SNHLY and CDR2 FYNNEI. The V and J ends lost 5 bases and 4 bases, in that order; junction bases with no gene match: 8. This CDR3 has 15 residues. CDR3 nucleotides: TGTGCCAGCAGTTCCGGGACTACAACAAAAAACATTCAGTACTTC. It is translated as CASSSGTTTKNIQYF. Filled out from reference TRBV2 and TRBJ2-4, the complete variable domain reads EPEVTQTPSHQVTQMGQEVILRCVPISNHLYFYWYRQILGQKVEFLVSFYNNEISEKSEIFDDQFSVERPDGSNFTLKIRSTKLEDSAMYFCASSSGTTTKNIQYFGAGTRLSVL.

The rearrangement uses TRBV5-4 and TRBJ2-2, with D tentatively TRBD1 (6 bases). This CDR3 has 15 amino acids. V was trimmed by 6 bases and J by 1 base, leaving 13 bases between them. The germline CDR1 and CDR2 sequences are SGHNT and YYREEE (reference sequence). The CDR3 protein is CASTSRTENTGELFF. CDR3 sequence (DNA): TGTGCCAGCACCTCAAGGACAGAGAACACCGGGGAGCTGTTTTTT.

This chain connects TRBV2 to TRBJ2-1; D is uncertain. The ends were cut back, 4 bases at V and 3 bases at J, with 13 bases in the middle. Germline V gene lookup returns CDR1 SNHLY and CDR2 FYNNEI. This CDR3 is built from 15 residues. CDR3 sequence reads: CASSVGVYRYNEQFF. CDR3 in DNA: TGTGCCAGCAGTGTTGGAGTTTACCGCTACAATGAGCAGTTCTTC.

The chain combines TRBV19 with TRBJ2-7; D might be TRBD2 (6 bases). This CDR3 contains 15 residues. CDR1 LNHDA and CDR2 SQIVND come from the germline V gene (reference sequence). V lost 3 bases, J lost 2 bases, and 14 bases lay in between. CDR3 amino acids: CASSISSWGAYEQYF. The CDR3, as DNA: TGTGCCAGTAGTATTAGCTCCTGGGGGGCCTACGAGCAGTACTTC.

The V gene is TRBV27, the J gene TRBJ1-1; a weak D match, TRBD1 (6 bases). Between the trimmed V and J ends, which lost 10 bases and 5 bases, there was a span of 20 bases. Germline V CDR1 and CDR2: MNHEY, SMNVEV (reference sequence). The CDR3 loop spans 14 amino acids. The CDR3 reads CAIQKDNRVTEAFF. The DNA of the CDR3 is TGTGCCATCCAAAAAGATAACAGGGTTACTGAAGCTTTCTTT.

The chain combines TRBV19 with TRBJ2-7; TRBD1 matches at 9 bases. Trimming at V came to 5 bases and at J to 4 bases, leaving 9 bases not matched to a gene. CDR3 length: 15 residues. The germline CDR1 and CDR2 sequences are LNHDA and SQIVND (reference sequence). CDR3 nucleotides: TGTGCCAGTAGTGTCGGACAGGGGTTGGTATACGAGCAGTACTTC. The encoded protein is CASSVGQGLVYEQYF. Filled out from reference TRBV19 and TRBJ2-7, the complete variable domain reads DGGITQSPKYLFRKEGQNVTLSCEQNLNHDAMYWYRQDPGQGLRLIYYSQIVNDFQKGDIAEGYSVSREKKESFPLTVTSAQKNPTAFYLCASSVGQGLVYEQYFGPGTRLTVT.

The V call is TRBV2, the J call TRBJ2-2; perhaps TRBD2 as D (6 bases). The CDR3 totals 16 residues. The germline V gene has CDR1 SNHLY and CDR2 FYNNEI. V lost 7 bases, J lost 5 bases, and 20 bases lay in between. CDR3 protein: CASTTDLGSGTGELFF. The CDR3 region has the DNA TGTGCCAGCACCACGGACCTCGGGAGCGGAACCGGGGAGCTGTTTTTT. Full variable domain (rest looked up from reference TRBV2 and TRBJ2-2): EPEVTQTPSHQVTQMGQEVILRCVPISNHLYFYWYRQILGQKVEFLVSFYNNEISEKSEIFDDQFSVERPDGSNFTLKIRSTKLEDSAMYFCASTTDLGSGTGELFFGEGSRLTVL.

This clone was counted a single time. This rearrangement joins TRBV20-1 to TRBJ2-5, with D possibly matching TRBD2 (6 bases). CDR3 length equals 11 residues. CDR1 and CDR2 from the germline V gene are DFQATT and SNEGSKA (reference sequence). Trimming took 3 bases from V and 5 from J, leaving 7 bases between them. CDR3 DNA: TGCAGTGCTAGTGCGGGGGAGACCCAGTACTTC. It is translated as CSASAGETQYF.

The rearrangement uses TRBV15 and TRBJ2-2; D unclear. V was cut by 1 base and J by 2 bases, with 5 bases left in between. The V gene's germline CDR1 is LNHNV and CDR2 YYDKDF (reference sequence). The CDR3 sequence is 14 residues long. DNA of the CDR3: TGTGCCACCAGCAGAGGAGATAACACCGGGGAGCTGTTTTTT. Translation: CATSRGDNTGELFF.